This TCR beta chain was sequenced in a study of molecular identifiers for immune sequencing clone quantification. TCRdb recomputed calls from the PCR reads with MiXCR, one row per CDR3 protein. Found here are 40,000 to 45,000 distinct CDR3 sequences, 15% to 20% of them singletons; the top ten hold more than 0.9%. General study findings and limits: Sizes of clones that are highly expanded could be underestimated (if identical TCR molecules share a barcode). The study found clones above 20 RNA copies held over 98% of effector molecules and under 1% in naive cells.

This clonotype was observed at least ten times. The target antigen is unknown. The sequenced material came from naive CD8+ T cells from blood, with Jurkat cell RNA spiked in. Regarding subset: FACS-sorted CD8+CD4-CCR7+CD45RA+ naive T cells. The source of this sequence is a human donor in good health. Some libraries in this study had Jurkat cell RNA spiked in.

The CDR3 sequence: CSARETSGRVFNEQFF. The CDR3 DNA is TGCAGTGCTAGAGAGACTAGCGGGAGGGTATTCAATGAGCAGTTCTTC. The chain has TRBV20-1 and TRBJ2-1, with 14 bases aligning to TRBD2. The CDR3 totals 16 residues. V gave up 0 bases and J gave up 6 bases; unmatched junction bases: 4. Germline CDR1 reads DFQATT; CDR2 reads SNEGSKA (reference sequence).